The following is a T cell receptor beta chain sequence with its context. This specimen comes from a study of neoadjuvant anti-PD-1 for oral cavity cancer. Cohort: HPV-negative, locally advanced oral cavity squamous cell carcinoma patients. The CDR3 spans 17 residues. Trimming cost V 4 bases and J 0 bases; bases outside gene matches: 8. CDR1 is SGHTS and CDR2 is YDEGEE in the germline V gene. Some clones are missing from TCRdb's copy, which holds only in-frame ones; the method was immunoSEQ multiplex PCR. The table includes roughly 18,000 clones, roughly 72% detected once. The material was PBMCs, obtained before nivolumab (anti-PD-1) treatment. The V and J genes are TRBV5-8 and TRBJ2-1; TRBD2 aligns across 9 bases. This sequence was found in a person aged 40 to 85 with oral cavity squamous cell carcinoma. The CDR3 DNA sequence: TGTGCCAGCAGCCCGGGGACTAGCCCCGTCTCCTACAATGAGCAGTTCTTC. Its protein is CASSPGTSPVSYNEQFF.